A single sample gave rise to the 25 T cell receptor beta chains below, sequenced in a study of OX40 agonist ivuxolimab in advanced cancers. Repertoires were generated with immunoSEQ multiplex PCR, while TCRdb's copy carries only in-frame clones and drops some. The profile shows some 50,000 clones, roughly 84% of them singletons. Sequences were derived from CD4+ or CD8+ T cells sorted from blood, sampled in a trial of the OX40 agonist ivuxolimab. The receptors derive from an adult with an advanced solid tumor such as melanoma, head and neck, liver or kidney cancer.

This clone was counted a few times. The chain recombines TRBV7-6 with TRBJ1-3; D may be TRBD1 (6 bases). The germline V and J ends were trimmed by 5 bases and 3 bases, with 14 bases remaining between them. This CDR3 spans 15 amino acids. Germline V gene data show CDR1 as SGHVS and CDR2 as FNYEAQ. The CDR3 here is CASSPGGQGGNTIYF. The DNA of the CDR3 is TGTGCCAGCAGCCCCGGGGGGCAGGGTGGAAACACCATATATTTT.

The chain uses TRBV4-1 and TRBJ2-7; the match to TRBD1 covers 9 bases. The V segment lost 4 bases and the J segment 6 bases; nucleotides outside the gene matches: 10. Germline V gives CDR1 MGHRA, CDR2 YSYEKL. The CDR3 totals 15 residues. CDR3 in amino acids: CASSLSGTGFREQYF. CDR3 coding DNA: TGCGCCAGCAGCCTATCCGGGACAGGGTTCCGCGAGCAGTACTTC.

The chain couples TRBV7-3 to TRBJ2-1; possible D gene TRBD1, 6 bases. V was pared by 5 bases and J by 6 bases, with 17 bases between. The CDR3 is 15 amino acids. Per the germline V gene, CDR1 is SGHTA and CDR2 is FQGTGA. The CDR3 DNA follows: TGTGCCAGCAGCGTCTCAGGGGTTTACGGCAATGAGCAGTTCTTC. Translated, it gives CASSVSGVYGNEQFF.

This clone occurred a few times. One end of the junction fails to match germline, which may point to a read error. This chain links TRBV5-6 with TRBJ2-2; 10 positions agree with TRBD2. Germline V gene data show CDR1 as SGHDT and CDR2 as YYEEEE. The CDR3 runs to 16 residues. DNA of the CDR3: TGTGCCAGCAGCCGACCGGGACTAGCGAAGACCGGGGAGCTGTTTTTT. Translated: CASSRPGLAKTGELFF. The entire variable domain, with the rest obtained from reference TRBV5-6 and TRBJ2-2, is as follows: DAGVTQSPTHLIKTRGQQVTLRCSPKSGHDTVSWYQQALGQGPQFIFQYYEEEERQRGNFPDRFSGHQFPNYSSELNVNALLLGDSALYLCASSRPGLAKTGELFFGEGSRLTVL.

This chain joins TRBV19 and TRBJ1-2; D might be TRBD1 (6 bases). This CDR3 region has 15 residues. Trimming left V 1 base short and J 4 bases short, with 13 bases between. Germline V CDR1 and CDR2: LNHDA, SQIVND (reference sequence). CDR3 DNA sequence: TGTGCCAGTAGTATAGCCAGGGGCGTCCTCTATGGCTACACCTTC. It codes for CASSIARGVLYGYTF.

The V gene is TRBV14, the J gene TRBJ2-1; 10 nucleotides line up with TRBD2. The CDR3 sequence is 14 residues long. J gave up 9 bases and V 7 bases, and 9 bases lay outside the gene matches. CDR1 is SGHDN and CDR2 is FVKESK in the germline V gene. The CDR3 loop reads CASTKSGGAGEQFF. CDR3 sequence (DNA): TGTGCCAGCACCAAGAGCGGGGGGGCTGGTGAGCAGTTCTTC.

As regards this clone: Compared with germline, one end of the junction differs, possibly owing to a read error. The gene calls are TRBV19 and TRBJ1-5, with D tentatively TRBD1 (5 bases). Germline CDR1 is LNHDA and CDR2 is SQIVND (reference sequence). This CDR3 contains 14 residues. The CDR3 is CASSVDRGGQPQHF. CDR3 nucleotide sequence: TGTGCCAGTAGTGTAGACCGGGGGGGACAGCCCCAGCATTTT.

This clone has only one observation. The rearrangement uses TRBV6-5 and TRBJ1-4, with D hard to call. V lost 5 bases to trimming and J lost 8 bases, with 9 bases between them. There are 12 residues in the CDR3. Germline V gene data show CDR1 as MNHEY and CDR2 as SVGAGI. The CDR3 nucleotides read TGTGCCAGCAGTAATAATTACGAAAAACTGTTTTTT. Translated: CASSNNYEKLFF.

J is TRBJ2-4 and V is TRBV28; D unclear. The CDR3 spans 14 residues. V lost 2 bases and J lost 0, with 5 bases in between. The germline V gene has CDR1 MDHEN and CDR2 SYDVKM. CDR3 DNA sequence: TGTGCCAGCAGTTTAGCGTTAGCCAAAAACATTCAGTACTTC. It encodes CASSLALAKNIQYF. Full variable domain (rest looked up from reference TRBV28 and TRBJ2-4): DVKVTQSSRYLVKRTGEKVFLECVQDMDHENMFWYRQDPGLGLRLIYFSYDVKMKEKGDIPEGYSVSREKKERFSLILESASTNQTSMYLCASSLALAKNIQYFGAGTRLSVL.

This chain uses TRBV7-9 with TRBJ2-5; 8 nucleotides match TRBD2. This CDR3 is built from 14 residues. The V segment lost 2 bases and the J segment 9 bases; nucleotides outside the gene matches: 8. CDR1 and CDR2 (germline): SEHNR, FQNEAQ (reference sequence). The CDR3 coding sequence is TGTGCCAGCAGCTTATATTTAGCGGGAACCCCCCAGTACTTC. Encoded protein: CASSLYLAGTPQYF.

The chain combines TRBV27 with TRBJ2-3; D may correspond to TRBD1 or TRBD2 (5 bases each). Germline values: CDR1 MNHEY, CDR2 SMNVEV (reference sequence). The V and J ends lost 6 bases and 7 bases respectively, with 14 bases between them. The CDR3 runs 13 residues. The chain's CDR3 is CASRVPGPNTQYF. The CDR3 DNA sequence: TGTGCCAGCAGAGTTCCGGGGCCAAATACGCAGTATTTT.

The gene calls are TRBV18 and TRBJ1-4; D is uncertain. CDR3 length: 19 amino acids. V lost 1 base to trimming and J lost 0 bases, with 18 bases between them. Germline CDR1 reads KGHSH; CDR2 reads LQKENI. CDR3 coding DNA: TGTGCCAGCTCACCACGACTGGAGACAAGCAAAGCAACTAATGAAAAACTGTTTTTT. Encoded protein: CASSPRLETSKATNEKLFF.

The chain is built from TRBV27 and TRBJ2-1, with TRBD2 matching 12 bases. The CDR3 runs to 15 residues. The V segment lost 6 bases and the J segment 6 bases; nucleotides outside the gene matches: 6. CDR1 is MNHEY, CDR2 SMNVEV, per germline (reference sequence). CDR3 sequence: CASRRLAGAFNEQFF. The DNA of the CDR3 is TGTGCCAGCAGGAGACTAGCGGGAGCCTTCAATGAGCAGTTCTTC.

The chain combines TRBV7-8 with TRBJ1-1; possibly TRBD1 for D (5 bases). The CDR3 is made up of 13 amino acids. Trimming pared 1 base from V and 4 bases from J, leaving 7 bases between. From germline, CDR1 is SGHVS and CDR2 FQNEAQ. The CDR3 sequence is CASSLGQSTEAFF. As DNA, the CDR3 is TGTGCCAGCAGCTTAGGACAGTCCACTGAAGCTTTCTTT.

J is TRBJ2-3 and V is TRBV5-1; TRBD1 matches 8 bases. This CDR3 contains 15 residues. The junction had 5 bases not matched to a gene; V was cut back by 2 bases and J by 3 bases. Germline V gene data show CDR1 as SGHRS and CDR2 as YFSETQ. CDR3 loop: CASSFGQGGTDTQYF. CDR3 in DNA: TGCGCCAGCAGCTTCGGACAGGGTGGGACAGATACGCAGTATTTT.

A single count supports this clone. Here the CDR3 reads CASRSQGDTEAFF. The CDR3 DNA follows: TGCGCCAGCAGATCACAGGGAGACACTGAAGCTTTCTTT. The chain couples TRBV5-1 to TRBJ1-1; perhaps TRBD1 as D (6 bases). Trimming left V 5 bases short and J 3 bases short, with 11 bases between. Germline V gene sequence: CDR1 SGHRS, CDR2 YFSETQ. CDR3 length equals 13 residues.

The gene calls are TRBV28 and TRBJ1-5; the D is unclear. V lost 5 bases and J lost 6, with 11 bases in between. This CDR3 spans 13 amino acids. Germline values: CDR1 MDHEN, CDR2 SYDVKM. CDR3 in amino acids: CASSPNNIQPQHF. Here the CDR3 DNA reads TGTGCCAGCAGTCCCAACAATATTCAGCCCCAGCATTTT.

This clone was detected only once. The rearrangement links TRBV5-8 to TRBJ2-7, with D tentatively TRBD2 (6 bases). CDR3 length equals 15 residues. Germline V gene lookup returns CDR1 SGHTS and CDR2 YDEGEE. The V end lost 7 bases, the J end lost 2 bases, and 19 bases lay between the germline ends. The CDR3 sequence: CASLSHGAGAYEQYF. The DNA of the CDR3 is TGTGCCAGCCTATCACACGGAGCGGGCGCCTACGAGCAGTACTTC.

CDR3 DNA sequence: TGTGCCAGCAGCTTGTTCTACGAGCAGTACTTC. Its translation is CASSLFYEQYF. This chain joins TRBV5-6 and TRBJ2-7; D remains unclear. Trimming took off 1 base at V and 3 bases at J, with 2 bases between the two ends. Germline V gene data show CDR1 as SGHDT and CDR2 as YYEEEE. The CDR3 length is 11 residues.

J is TRBJ1-2 and V is TRBV27; 11 bases are shared with TRBD1. The CDR3 loop spans 16 amino acids. CDR1 and CDR2 from the germline V gene are MNHEY and SMNVEV (reference sequence). The V segment lost 3 bases and the J segment 0 bases; nucleotides outside the gene matches: 3. CDR3 DNA sequence: TGTGCCAGCAGTTTCAAGGGACAGGGGGCTAACTATGGCTACACCTTC. It encodes CASSFKGQGANYGYTF.

The chain is built from TRBV6-6 and TRBJ2-3, with D tentatively TRBD2 (5 bases). The CDR3 totals 13 residues. Germline CDR1 is MNHNY and CDR2 is SVGAGI (reference sequence). V was clipped by 0 bases and J by 9 bases, with 10 bases between them. CDR3 sequence (DNA): TGTGCCAGCAGTTACTCAGCGGAATTCACGCAGTATTTT. This translates into CASSYSAEFTQYF.

The chain carries TRBV2 and TRBJ2-1, with D perhaps matching TRBD2 (5 bases). The CDR3 spans 15 residues. V was trimmed by 11 bases and J by 3 bases, leaving 20 bases between them. Germline V gives CDR1 SNHLY, CDR2 FYNNEI. The CDR3 region has the DNA TGTGCCTCACAAGAGGGTCTAGCAGACTACAATGAGCAGTTCTTC. This encodes CASQEGLADYNEQFF.

The chain links TRBV30 to TRBJ2-5, with D possibly being TRBD1 (6 bases). The ends were cut back, 6 bases at V and 5 bases at J, with 10 bases in the middle. Germline lookup yields CDR1 GTSNPN and CDR2 SVGIG (reference sequence). The length of the CDR3 is 11 residues. CDR3 protein: CACRGSETQYF. The CDR3 coding sequence is TGTGCCTGCAGGGGTAGTGAGACCCAGTACTTC.

This clone was observed a few times. The V and J genes are TRBV29-1 and TRBJ2-1; D not certain. Trimming left V 2 bases short and J 6 bases short, with 11 bases between. CDR1 SQVTM and CDR2 ANQGSEA come from the germline V gene. This CDR3 spans 13 amino acids. CDR3 nucleotide sequence: TGCAGCGTTGAACCCCCTTTCCGCAATGAGCAGTTCTTC. This gives the protein CSVEPPFRNEQFF.

The chain recombines TRBV7-2 with TRBJ2-5; TRBD1 might be the D (7 bases). Germline V lookup: CDR1 SGHTA, CDR2 FQGNSA. CDR3 size: 13 residues. The germline V and J ends were trimmed by 5 bases and 5 bases, with 12 bases remaining between them. CDR3 sequence reads: CASSPGDSETQYF. The CDR3 DNA reads as TGTGCCAGCAGCCCGGGGGACAGCGAGACCCAGTACTTC.